This is a list of T cell receptor beta chains from one sample in a study of blood T cells in healthy people across ages. One entry per CDR3 protein, called by TCRdb with MiXCR from the 5' RACE reads. The sample yields approximately 690,000 distinct CDR3 sequences, under 65% seen once. The specimen sequenced was blood. The receptors derive from a man in his fifties or sixties in good health. Both conserved end residues are part of each CDR3. Fields, in order: J gene, V gene, CDR3 protein.

j_gene: TRBJ2-3
v_gene: TRBV29-1
CDR3aa: CSVETQGSDTQYF

j_gene: TRBJ2-7
v_gene: TRBV6-6
CDR3aa: CASSPLQGSGGNEQYF

j_gene: TRBJ2-5
v_gene: TRBV24-1
CDR3aa: CATSEGQGIETQYF

j_gene: TRBJ1-5
v_gene: TRBV15
CDR3aa: CATSILGAGKRNQPQHF

j_gene: TRBJ2-5
v_gene: TRBV14
CDR3aa: CASSPTLIETQYF

j_gene: TRBJ2-7
v_gene: TRBV3-1
CDR3aa: CASSRGAGGHEQYF

j_gene: TRBJ1-4
v_gene: TRBV15
CDR3aa: CPTTRDTATNEKLFF

j_gene: TRBJ2-7
v_gene: TRBV9
CDR3aa: CASGVGAGAYNEQYF

j_gene: TRBJ2-5
v_gene: TRBV29-1
CDR3aa: CSVDNRGGETQYF

j_gene: TRBJ2-3
v_gene: TRBV5-1
CDR3aa: CASRAGTTDTQYF

j_gene: TRBJ1-6
v_gene: TRBV25-1
CDR3aa: CASSQGLRNSPLHF

j_gene: TRBJ2-7
v_gene: TRBV9
CDR3aa: CASSIQGHSYEQYF

j_gene: TRBJ1-4
v_gene: TRBV9
CDR3aa: CASSVEGHPGEKLFF

j_gene: TRBJ2-1
v_gene: TRBV9
CDR3aa: CASSVDPSSYNEQFF